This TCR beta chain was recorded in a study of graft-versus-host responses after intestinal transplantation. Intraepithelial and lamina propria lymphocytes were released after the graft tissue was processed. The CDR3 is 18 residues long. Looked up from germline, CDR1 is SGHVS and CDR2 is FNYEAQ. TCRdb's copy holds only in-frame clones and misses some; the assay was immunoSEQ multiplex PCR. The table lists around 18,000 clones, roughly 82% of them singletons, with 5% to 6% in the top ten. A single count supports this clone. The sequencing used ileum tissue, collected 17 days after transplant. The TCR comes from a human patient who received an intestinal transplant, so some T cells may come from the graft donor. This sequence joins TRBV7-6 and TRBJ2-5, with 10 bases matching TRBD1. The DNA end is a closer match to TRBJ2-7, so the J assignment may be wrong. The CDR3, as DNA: TGTGCCAGCAGCTTTTCCTCCGGGACAGGGGCGACACTGGACGAGCAGTACTTC. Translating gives CASSFSSGTGATLDEQYF.